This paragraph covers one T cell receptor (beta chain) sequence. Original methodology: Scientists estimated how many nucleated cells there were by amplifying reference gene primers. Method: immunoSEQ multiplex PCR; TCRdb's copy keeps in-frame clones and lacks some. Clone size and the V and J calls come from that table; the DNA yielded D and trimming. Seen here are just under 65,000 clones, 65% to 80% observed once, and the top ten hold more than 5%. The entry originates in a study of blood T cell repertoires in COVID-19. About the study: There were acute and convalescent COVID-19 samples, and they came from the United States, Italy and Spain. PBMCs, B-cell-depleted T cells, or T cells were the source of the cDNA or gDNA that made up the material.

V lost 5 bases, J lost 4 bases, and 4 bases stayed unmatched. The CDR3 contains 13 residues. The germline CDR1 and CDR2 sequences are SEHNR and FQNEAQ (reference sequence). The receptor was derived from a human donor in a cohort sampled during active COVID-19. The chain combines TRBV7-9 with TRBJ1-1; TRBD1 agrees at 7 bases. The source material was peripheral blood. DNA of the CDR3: TGTGCCAGCAGCCGACAGGGCCTCACTGAAGCTTTCTTT. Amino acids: CASSRQGLTEAFF.